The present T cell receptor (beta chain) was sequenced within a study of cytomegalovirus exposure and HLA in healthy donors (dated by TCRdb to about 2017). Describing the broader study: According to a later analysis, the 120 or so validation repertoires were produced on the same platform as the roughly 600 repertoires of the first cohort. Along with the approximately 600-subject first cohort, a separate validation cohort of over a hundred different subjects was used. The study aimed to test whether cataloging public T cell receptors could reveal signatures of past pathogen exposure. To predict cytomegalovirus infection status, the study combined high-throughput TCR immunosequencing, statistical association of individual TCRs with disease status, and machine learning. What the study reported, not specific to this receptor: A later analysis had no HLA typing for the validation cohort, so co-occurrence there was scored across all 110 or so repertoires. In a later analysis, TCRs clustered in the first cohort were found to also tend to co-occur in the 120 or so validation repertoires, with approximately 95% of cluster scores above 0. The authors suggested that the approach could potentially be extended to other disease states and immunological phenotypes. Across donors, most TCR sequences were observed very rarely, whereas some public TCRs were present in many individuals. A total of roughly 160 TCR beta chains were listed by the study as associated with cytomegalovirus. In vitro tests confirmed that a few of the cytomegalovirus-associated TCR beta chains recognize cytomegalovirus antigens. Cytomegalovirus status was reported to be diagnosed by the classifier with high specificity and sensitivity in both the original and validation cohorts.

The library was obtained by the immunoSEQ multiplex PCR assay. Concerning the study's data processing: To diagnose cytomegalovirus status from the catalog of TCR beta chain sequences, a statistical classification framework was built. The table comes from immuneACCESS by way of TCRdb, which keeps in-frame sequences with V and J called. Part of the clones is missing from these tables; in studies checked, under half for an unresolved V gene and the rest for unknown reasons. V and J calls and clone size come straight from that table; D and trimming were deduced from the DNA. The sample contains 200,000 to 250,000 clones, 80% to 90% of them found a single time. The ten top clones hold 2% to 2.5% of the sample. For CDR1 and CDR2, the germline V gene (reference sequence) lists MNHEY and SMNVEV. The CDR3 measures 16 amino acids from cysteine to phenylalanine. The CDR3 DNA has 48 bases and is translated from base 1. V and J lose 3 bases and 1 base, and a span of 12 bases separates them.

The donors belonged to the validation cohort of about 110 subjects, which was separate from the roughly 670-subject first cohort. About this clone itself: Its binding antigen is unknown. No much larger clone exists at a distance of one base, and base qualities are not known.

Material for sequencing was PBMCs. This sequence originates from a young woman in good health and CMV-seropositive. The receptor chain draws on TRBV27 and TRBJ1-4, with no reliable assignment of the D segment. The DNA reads TGTGCCAGCAGTTTTTCCAGACGGGGAACTAATGAAAAACTGTTTTTT. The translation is CASSFSRRGTNEKLFF.